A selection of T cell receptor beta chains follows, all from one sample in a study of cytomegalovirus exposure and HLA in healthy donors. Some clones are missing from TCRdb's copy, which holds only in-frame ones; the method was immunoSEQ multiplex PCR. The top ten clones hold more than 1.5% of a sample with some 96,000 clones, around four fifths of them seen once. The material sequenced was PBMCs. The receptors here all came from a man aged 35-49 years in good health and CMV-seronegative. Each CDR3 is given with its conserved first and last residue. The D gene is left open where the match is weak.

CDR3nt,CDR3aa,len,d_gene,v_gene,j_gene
TGTGCCAGCAGTTCCCGCTTAGTGCAGTACTTC,CASSSRLVQYF,11,NA,TRBV27,TRBJ2-7
TGTGCCAGCAGACAGGGCCAGGAGACCCAGTACTTC,CASRQGQETQYF,12,NA,TRBV6-5,TRBJ2-5
TGTGCCAGCAGCTTAGATGGGGGGAGGGGCTATGGCTACACCTTC,CASSLDGGRGYGYTF,15,NA,TRBV11-2,TRBJ1-2
TGTGCCAGCAGTTACTCGCCTGGGAGGGAGCAGTACTTC,CASSYSPGREQYF,13,NA,TRBV6-5,TRBJ2-7
TGTGCCAGCTCACCACCGGGAGCGGGCAATCAGCCCCAGCATTTT,CASSPPGAGNQPQHF,15,NA,TRBV18,TRBJ1-5
TGTGCCAGCAGCCTCGGAGCGGGCCGGGGCATCGGTGAGCAGTTCTTC,CASSLGAGRGIGEQFF,16,NA,TRBV14,TRBJ2-1
TGTGCCAGCAGTGAATATAGAGGTTTAGAGGAGACCCAGTACTTC,CASSEYRGLEETQYF,15,NA,TRBV25-1,TRBJ2-5
TGTGCCATCAGCCCGGGACAGGGAAACACTGAAGCTTTCTTT,CAISPGQGNTEAFF,14,TRBD1,TRBV10-3,TRBJ1-1
TGTGCCAGCAGCTTATCTGGAGTGAGCTCCTATAATTCACCCCTCCACTTT,CASSLSGVSSYNSPLHF,17,NA,TRBV11-2,TRBJ1-6
TGTGCCAGCAGCTTTTACAGCCTTAACACTGAAGCTTTCTTT,CASSFYSLNTEAFF,14,NA,TRBV7-2,TRBJ1-1
TGCGCCAGACTAGCGGGGGGTTCGATTTACTACGAGCAGTACTTC,CARLAGGSIYYEQYF,15,TRBD2,TRBV10-1,TRBJ2-7
TGTGCCAGCAACCGTCGCAGCTCTGGAAACACCATATATTTT,CASNRRSSGNTIYF,14,NA,TRBV5-8,TRBJ1-3
TGTGCCGACACACGGGGGGTACTCTCTGGGGCCAACGTCCTGACTTTC,CADTRGVLSGANVLTF,16,TRBD2,TRBV7-2,TRBJ2-6
TGTGCCAGCAGCTTAGGTCCCGGGACAGCTAGCACAGATACGCAGTATTTT,CASSLGPGTASTDTQYF,17,TRBD1,TRBV11-3,TRBJ2-3
TGCAGCGTCGCCGTTTATGGGGGAGGCTATGGCTACACCTTC,CSVAVYGGGYGYTF,14,NA,TRBV29-1,TRBJ1-2